This T cell receptor beta chain originates from a study of blood T cell repertoires in COVID-19. Across the study: The cDNA or gDNA used as material had been derived from T cells, B-cell-depleted T cells, or PBMCs.

Using immunoSEQ multiplex PCR, the repertoire was profiled, and TCRdb retains in-frame clones only, with some absent. The repertoire holds around 400,000 clones, about 88% seen once, with approximately 1.5% in the top ten. This study enrolled people aged 18 to 89 from 24 US geographic areas. V gave up 6 bases and J gave up 8 bases, with 14 bases separating them. The CDR3 is 13 residues long. CDR1 LNHDA and CDR2 SQIVND come from the germline V gene (reference sequence). The receptor was isolated from a woman younger than 35 who had been exposed to COVID-19. V and J are TRBV19 and TRBJ2-1; D call uncertain. The sequenced material came from PBMCs or T cells enriched from blood (not recorded which). In DNA form, the CDR3 reads TGTGCCAGTAGCTACCCCGGAGTCTATGAGCAGTTCTTC. This encodes CASSYPGVYEQFF.